The next 27 T cell receptor beta chains were all read from a single sample in a study of breast tumors, draining lymph nodes, adjacent tissues (dated by TCRdb to 2016 to 2017). Library creation used multiplex PCR. TCRdb records Illumina HiSeq 2000 as the sequencer. TCRdb trimmed the raw reads at Q25, called clones with MiXCR and kept productive beta chains. Under each unique CDR3 protein, matching rows form one entry showing the most common genes and DNA. Present in this sample are under 110,000 distinct CDR3 sequences, 30% of which were seen just once. Approximately 5% of the sample is taken by the ten largest. The lymph node samples were taken from the axillary draining lymph nodes of breast cancer patients. The material sequenced was axillary lymph node tissue. Source of these receptors: a female donor with breast cancer. Some clones in this sample may be carry-over from other donors' samples.

V gene TRBV7-9 combines with J gene TRBJ2-5, with TRBD2 as a possible D gene (5 bases). CDR1 is SEHNR, CDR2 FQNEAQ, per germline (reference sequence). V was cut by 1 base and J by 3 bases, with 6 bases left in between. This CDR3 spans 13 amino acids. The CDR3: CASSLVREETQYF. CDR3 nucleotide sequence: TGTGCCAGCAGCTTAGTGAGGGAAGAGACCCAGTACTTC.

The genes are TRBV19 and TRBJ2-2, with 10 bases aligning to TRBD1. Germline values: CDR1 LNHDA, CDR2 SQIVND (reference sequence). V trimming: 8 bases; J trimming: 7 bases; junction bases outside the gene matches: 13. The CDR3 is made up of 16 amino acids. CDR3 coding DNA: TGTGCCAGTGGGACAGGGGATAGCGGGCGATTCGGGGAGCTGTTTTTT. This codes for CASGTGDSGRFGELFF.

This clonotype was seen a single time. The V call is TRBV11-1, the J call TRBJ2-2; D remains unclear. Per germline, CDR1 SGHAT and CDR2 FQDESV (reference sequence). Trimming removed 11 bases from V and 0 bases from J, with 7 bases in between. The CDR3 runs 12 residues. CDR3 DNA: TGTGCCCTACGACCGAACACCGGGGAGCTGTTTTTT. The encoded protein is CALRPNTGELFF. Complete variable domain (other parts from reference TRBV11-1 and TRBJ2-2): EAEVAQSPRYKITEKSQAVAFWCDPISGHATLYWYRQILGQGPELLVQFQDESVVDDSQLPKDRFSAERLKGVDSTLKIQPAELGDSAMYLCALRPNTGELFFGEGSRLTVL.

This clonotype was recorded many times. V and J are TRBV5-8 and TRBJ2-7, with 7 positions matching TRBD2. Germline V lookup: CDR1 SGHTS, CDR2 YDEGEE. V shed 4 bases, J shed 6 bases, and the junction held 7 bases outside the gene matches. CDR3 length: 13 residues. Here the CDR3 reads CASSLGLEGEQYF. The DNA of the CDR3 is TGTGCCAGCAGCCTTGGACTAGAAGGCGAGCAGTACTTC.

In this sample, this clonotype turned up a few times. This rearrangement joins TRBV19 to TRBJ1-1; a weak D match, TRBD1 (5 bases). This CDR3 is 14 amino acids long. V was shortened by 1 base and J by 5 bases, with 11 bases between the two germline ends. Germline-derived CDR1 and CDR2 are LNHDA and SQIVND (reference sequence). Here the CDR3 DNA reads TGTGCCAGTAGTATAGCTGTGGGGGGAACTGAAGCTTTCTTT. Protein sequence: CASSIAVGGTEAFF. Supplemented by reference TRBV19 and TRBJ1-1, the full variable domain reads DGGITQSPKYLFRKEGQNVTLSCEQNLNHDAMYWYRQDPGQGLRLIYYSQIVNDFQKGDIAEGYSVSREKKESFPLTVTSAQKNPTAFYLCASSIAVGGTEAFFGQGTRLTVV.

Points on this clonotype: This clone may be a read error of a much larger clone one base away. The chain couples TRBV5-5 to TRBJ2-2; D is unresolved. In germline, CDR1 is SGHKS, CDR2 YYEKEE (reference sequence). The CDR3 is made up of 16 amino acids. V was shortened by 0 bases and J by 4 bases, with 13 bases between the two germline ends. CDR3 residues: CASSLGTASPTGELFF. DNA for the CDR3: TGTGCCAGCAGCTTGGGTACCGCCAGTCCCACCGGGGAGCTGTTTTTT.

This clonotype came up many times. The chain employs TRBV4-3 and TRBJ2-7, with 7 bases that match TRBD1. Germline CDR1 is LGHNA and CDR2 is YSLEER. Trimming at V came to 4 bases and at J to 6 bases, leaving 12 bases not matched to a gene. CDR3 length: 15 amino acids. CDR3 coding DNA: TGCGCCAGCAGCCCAGGGGCTCGACAGGGATTCGAGCAGTACTTC. It specifies CASSPGARQGFEQYF.

Notes on this clonotype: A much larger clone lies one base from this, so it may be a read error. The V and J genes are TRBV2 and TRBJ1-3, with D unresolved. CDR3 length: 17 amino acids. Germline CDR1 and CDR2: SNHLY and FYNNEI. In DNA form, the CDR3 reads TGTGCCAGCAGTGTCGGCTTGACTCTAAACTCTGGAAACACCATGTATTTT. Protein sequence: CASSVGLTLNSGNTMYF.

This clonotype was seen repeatedly, ten times or more. V and J are TRBV7-3 and TRBJ2-7, with D perhaps TRBD1 (5 bases). The CDR3 extends over 13 amino acids. Germline V gives CDR1 SGHTA, CDR2 FQGTGA. V lost 2 bases, J lost 2 bases, and 7 bases lay in between. The CDR3 is CASSLDRTYEQYF. DNA for the CDR3: TGTGCCAGCAGCTTAGACAGAACCTACGAGCAGTACTTC.

This clonotype was counted many times. This rearrangement joins TRBV7-2 to TRBJ2-3; 14 bases are shared with TRBD2. The CDR3 totals 15 residues. Trimming cost V 4 bases and J 8 bases; bases outside gene matches: 5. CDR1 is SGHTA, CDR2 FQGNSA, per germline. The CDR3 DNA is TGTGCCAGCAGCTGGACTGGGACTAGCGGGGGTACGCAGTATTTT. Amino acid sequence: CASSWTGTSGGTQYF.

The rearrangement uses TRBV6-4 and TRBJ1-6; 8 bases are shared with TRBD1. This CDR3 spans 15 amino acids. Germline V lookup: CDR1 MRHNA, CDR2 SNTAGT. Trimming took 0 bases from V and 7 from J; bases not matched to a gene: 2. CDR3 sequence reads: CASSDSRQGNSPLHF. The CDR3 nucleotides read TGTGCCAGCAGTGACTCTAGACAGGGGAATTCACCCCTCCACTTT.

This clonotype occurred many times. The chain links TRBV24-1 to TRBJ2-7; 7 bases line up with TRBD1. Per the germline V gene, CDR1 is KGHDR and CDR2 is SFDVKD. J lost 1 base, V lost 5 bases, and 7 bases had no gene match. The CDR3 consists of 15 residues. The CDR3 loop is CATSGAGTESYEQYF. In DNA form, the CDR3 reads TGTGCCACCAGTGGTGCCGGGACAGAATCCTACGAGCAGTACTTC.

This clonotype was seen repeatedly, ten times or more. The chain carries TRBV6-5 and TRBJ2-1; TRBD2 aligns across 8 bases. Germline V lookup: CDR1 MNHEY, CDR2 SVGAGI. CDR3 size: 15 residues. The ends lost 5 bases at V and 6 bases at J; junction bases unmatched: 9. In DNA form, the CDR3 reads TGTGCCAGCAGTCCCGGGGGGGTTCGACGCAATGAGCAGTTCTTC. This gives the protein CASSPGGVRRNEQFF.

This clonotype was seen many times. This may be a read error: a much more frequent sequence differs by one nucleotide. J is TRBJ2-1 and V is TRBV20-1; possibly TRBD1 or TRBD2 for D (6 bases each). This CDR3 is 14 amino acids long. Germline values: CDR1 DFQATT, CDR2 SNEGSKA (reference sequence). The CDR3 DNA reads TGCAGTGCCCAGAGGGGGGCAAGCTACACTGAGCAGTTCTTC. Its protein product is CSAQRGASYTEQFF.

The genes are TRBV4-2 and TRBJ2-7, with 11 nucleotides matching TRBD2. The CDR3 sequence is 18 residues long. Germline-derived CDR1 and CDR2 are LGHNA and YNFKEQ. V was pared by 0 bases and J by 3 bases, with 10 bases of the junction left unmatched. CDR3 in amino acids: CASSQEGLAAGGVYEQYF. The CDR3 coding sequence is TGTGCCAGCAGCCAAGAGGGACTAGCGGCGGGGGGTGTCTACGAGCAGTACTTC.

This clonotype was seen many times. A much larger clone differs from this one at a single base, so this may be a read error. This sequence joins TRBV20-1 and TRBJ2-7, with D perhaps assigned TRBD1 or TRBD2 (5 bases each). The CDR3 loop spans 11 amino acids. Germline CDR1 DFQATT, CDR2 SNEGSKA (reference sequence). CDR3 region: CSASEGPEQSF. The CDR3 DNA is TGCAGTGCTAGTGAGGGACCGGAGCAGTCCTTC.

This clonotype was observed many times. CDR3 DNA sequence: TGTGCCAGCACTTTGTCGGGGCTCAGGGGGGACTACAATGAGCAGTTCTTC. Encoded protein: CASTLSGLRGDYNEQFF. The gene calls are TRBV7-9 and TRBJ2-1; the D gene is possibly TRBD1 (7 bases). There are 17 residues in the CDR3. V was trimmed by 7 bases and J by 3 bases, leaving 22 bases between them. CDR1 is SEHNR, CDR2 FQNEAQ, per germline (reference sequence).

This clonotype was observed at least ten times. V and J are TRBV11-2 and TRBJ2-1; 9 bases align to TRBD2. CDR1 is SGHAT and CDR2 is FQNNGV in the germline V gene. CDR3 length equals 15 residues. J was trimmed by 6 bases and V by 2 bases; bases with no gene match: 5. The DNA for the CDR3 is TGTGCCAGCAGCTTAACGGGGCGGGGGGGCAATGAGCAGTTCTTC. This translates into CASSLTGRGGNEQFF.

In its sample, this clonotype was seen many times. The rearrangement joins TRBV6-5 to TRBJ2-3; 7 nucleotides line up with TRBD2. Germline CDR1 MNHEY, CDR2 SVGAGI. This CDR3 comprises 12 residues. J gave up 8 bases and V 10 bases, and 9 bases lay outside the gene matches. This CDR3 reads CATTGGPTTQYF. The CDR3 DNA reads TGTGCCACCACGGGGGGACCTACTACGCAGTATTTT.

This clonotype was recorded a few times. The chain recombines TRBV18 with TRBJ2-1; D uncertain. With 4 bases removed from V and 0 bases from J, the gap between germline ends came to 13 bases. The germline V gene has CDR1 KGHSH and CDR2 LQKENI. This CDR3 is built from 16 residues. The chain's CDR3 is CASSLSLSSSYNEQFF. CDR3 in DNA: TGTGCCAGCTCACTAAGCCTATCGAGCTCCTACAATGAGCAGTTCTTC.

This clonotype was counted between two and nine times. This chain connects TRBV18 to TRBJ2-4; D is unresolved. CDR1 is KGHSH and CDR2 is LQKENI in the germline V gene. The V gene lost 3 bases and the J gene lost 0 bases, with 6 bases spanning the gap. CDR3 length equals 14 residues. The CDR3 loop reads CASSPGLAKNIQYF. Written as DNA, the CDR3 is TGTGCCAGCTCACCTGGATTAGCCAAAAACATTCAGTACTTC.

The gene calls are TRBV7-2 and TRBJ1-1, with a tentative D call TRBD1 (5 bases). V lost 2 bases and J 1 base, leaving 8 bases between the germline ends. The CDR3 covers 14 residues. Germline-derived CDR1 and CDR2 are SGHTA and FQGNSA. Here the CDR3 reads CASSLMTENTEAFF. In DNA, the CDR3 is TGTGCCAGCAGCTTAATGACAGAGAACACTGAAGCTTTCTTT. The variable domain in full, with the rest retrieved from reference TRBV7-2 and TRBJ1-1, is GAGVSQSPSNKVTEKGKDVELRCDPISGHTALYWYRQSLGQGLEFLIYFQGNSAPDKSGLPSDRFSAERTGGSVSTLTIQRTQQEDSAVYLCASSLMTENTEAFFGQGTRLTVV.

This clonotype occurred many times. The CDR3 spells CSVDMRGASDTQYF. In DNA, the CDR3 is TGCAGCGTTGATATGCGGGGGGCATCAGATACGCAGTATTTT. The rearrangement joins TRBV29-1 to TRBJ2-3, with 8 bases identical to TRBD2. Germline V gives CDR1 SQVTM, CDR2 ANQGSEA. With V trimmed by 3 bases and J by 4 bases, 6 bases remained unmatched. The CDR3 runs to 14 residues.

Many counts were recorded for this clonotype. The chain is built from TRBV7-2 and TRBJ2-1; D is unclear. This CDR3 region has 12 residues. Looked up from germline, CDR1 is SGHTA and CDR2 is FQGNSA. Trimming cost V 1 base and J 8 bases, with 6 bases left between them. DNA of the CDR3: TGTGCCAGCAGCTTAGGGATGGATGAGCAGTTCTTC. Translated, it gives CASSLGMDEQFF. The entire variable domain, with the rest obtained from reference TRBV7-2 and TRBJ2-1, is as follows: GAGVSQSPSNKVTEKGKDVELRCDPISGHTALYWYRQSLGQGLEFLIYFQGNSAPDKSGLPSDRFSAERTGGSVSTLTIQRTQQEDSAVYLCASSLGMDEQFFGPGTRLTVL.

The genes are TRBV7-3 and TRBJ2-1; 9 positions match TRBD1. This CDR3 comprises 24 residues. V trimming: 2 bases; J trimming: 8 bases; junction bases outside the gene matches: 34. CDR1 is SGHTA, CDR2 FQGTGA, per germline. The CDR3 DNA is TGTGCCAGCAGCTTATGCGTATGGGAAGCGAGAACGGACAGGGGCCTCTTTTACTTCGATGAGCAGTTCTTC. Its protein is CASSLCVWEARTDRGLFYFDEQFF.

This clonotype was picked up many times. The V and J genes are TRBV2 and TRBJ2-5; 10 nucleotides agree with TRBD1. The J segment lost 2 bases and the V segment lost 5 bases, leaving 8 bases of the junction unmatched. Looked up from germline, CDR1 is SNHLY and CDR2 is FYNNEI. This CDR3 is 16 amino acids long. In DNA form, the CDR3 reads TGTGCCAGCAGTCTCCTCCGGGACAGGGGACAAGAGACCCAGTACTTC. This gives the protein CASSLLRDRGQETQYF.

This clonotype was found many times. The junction departs from the called germline gene at one end, perhaps through a read error. The chain joins TRBV7-3 to TRBJ2-7, with D perhaps TRBD2 (5 bases). Germline CDR1 reads SGHTA; CDR2 reads FQGTGA. The CDR3 runs 13 residues. The CDR3 loop is CVSSLNGGYEQYF. The CDR3 region has the DNA TGTGTCAGCAGCTTAAATGGAGGATACGAGCAGTACTTC.